One and the same sample provided the 21 T cell receptor beta chains below, sequenced in a study of PD-1 blockade in classical Hodgkin lymphoma. Relapse was seen in all patients after autologous stem cell transplantation, and brentuximab vedotin exposure was variable. TCRdb keeps only in-frame clones here, not all; method: immunoSEQ multiplex PCR. The sample lists 42,000 or so clones, approximately 86% occurring once. The material was peripheral blood mononuclear cells (PBMCs), obtained before the second cycle of nivolumab. Receptors were obtained from a human donor with classical Hodgkin lymphoma.

This chain uses TRBV5-8 with TRBJ2-4; either TRBD1 or TRBD2 may supply D (5 bases each). CDR1 and CDR2 from the germline V gene are SGHTS and YDEGEE. This CDR3 comprises 17 residues. Trimming cost V 2 bases and J 1 base, with 16 bases left between them. In DNA, the CDR3 is TGTGCCAGCAGCTTTTATCCGGGACCCGGGGCCAAAAACATTCAGTACTTC. Protein product: CASSFYPGPGAKNIQYF.

The CDR3 bases are TGTGCCATCAGTGAGATGCAGGGGTCTGGGTACGAGCAGTACTTC. It specifies CAISEMQGSGYEQYF. V gene TRBV10-3 combines with J gene TRBJ2-7; TRBD1 is a possible D gene (6 bases). CDR1 is ENHRY, CDR2 SYGVKD, per germline. The V gene lost 2 bases and the J gene lost 4 bases, with 15 bases spanning the gap. This CDR3 has 15 residues.

This clone was counted a few times. This chain uses TRBV5-6 with TRBJ2-3; TRBD2 agrees at 8 bases. With V trimmed by 0 bases and J by 2 bases, 11 bases remained unmatched. The CDR3 has 18 residues. Germline CDR1 reads SGHDT; CDR2 reads YYEEEE. CDR3 DNA sequence: TGTGCCAGCAGCTTGGGGCTCTCCCAGCGGGGGCACACAGATACGCAGTATTTT. This translates into CASSLGLSQRGHTDTQYF.

The V call is TRBV28, the J call TRBJ2-2, with D possibly called TRBD1 or TRBD2 (5 bases each). Trimming removed 10 bases from V and 1 base from J, with 16 bases in between. Germline loops: CDR1 MDHEN, CDR2 SYDVKM. The CDR3 consists of 15 residues. Here the CDR3 reads CAIPEGSGNTGELFF. Here the CDR3 DNA reads TGTGCCATCCCAGAGGGGAGTGGGAACACCGGGGAGCTGTTTTTT.

The chain recombines TRBV11-3 with TRBJ1-2, with D hard to call. Trimming shortened V by 3 bases and J by 12 bases, and 11 bases separated the two germline ends. The CDR3 runs to 11 residues. Germline lookup yields CDR1 SGHNT and CDR2 YENEEA. The CDR3: CASSLRLTHTF. CDR3 nucleotide sequence: TGTGCCAGCAGCTTGAGACTGACCCACACCTTC. Drawing the rest from reference TRBV11-3 and TRBJ1-2, the complete variable domain is EAGVVQSPRYKIIEKKQPVAFWCNPISGHNTLYWYLQNLGQGPELLIRYENEEAVDDSQLPKDRFSAERLKGVDSTLKIQPAELGDSAVYLCASSLRLTHTFGSGTRLTVV.

The chain links TRBV10-2 to TRBJ1-2, with unresolved D. The CDR3 runs to 13 residues. Between the trimmed V and J ends, which lost 2 bases and 0 bases, there was a span of 4 bases. The germline CDR1 and CDR2 sequences are WSHSY and SAAADI. Here the CDR3 DNA reads TGCGCCAGCAGTGAGACAGCTAACTATGGCTACACCTTC. Protein: CASSETANYGYTF.

The gene calls are TRBV6-5 and TRBJ2-7; D unclear. Trimming removed 5 bases from V and 5 bases from J, with 7 bases in between. Germline V lookup: CDR1 MNHEY, CDR2 SVGAGI. The CDR3 runs 11 residues. CDR3 region: CASSPGHEQYF. The CDR3 DNA reads TGTGCCAGCAGTCCCGGCCACGAGCAGTACTTC.

This clone was observed a handful of times. V and J are TRBV5-1 and TRBJ2-1, with TRBD2 identical over 7 bases. The CDR3 sequence is 15 residues long. V shed 1 base, J shed 2 bases, and the junction held 3 bases outside the gene matches. Germline V gene data show CDR1 as SGHRS and CDR2 as YFSETQ. The CDR3 bases are TGCGCCAGCAGCTTGCAGCGGGGTACCTACAATGAGCAGTTCTTC. Protein product: CASSLQRGTYNEQFF.

This clone was seen a few times. The chain employs TRBV5-5 and TRBJ2-7; 13 nucleotides align to TRBD2. V trimming: 2 bases; J trimming: 4 bases; junction bases outside the gene matches: 3. The CDR3 is 15 amino acids. Germline V CDR1 and CDR2: SGHKS, YYEKEE (reference sequence). The CDR3 loop reads CASSLGTSGIYEQYF. The CDR3 DNA reads as TGTGCCAGCAGCTTAGGGACTAGCGGGATTTACGAGCAGTACTTC. Complete variable domain (other parts from reference TRBV5-5 and TRBJ2-7): DAGVTQSPTHLIKTRGQQVTLRCSPISGHKSVSWYQQVLGQGPQFIFQYYEKEERGRGNFPDRFSARQFPNYSSELNVNALLLGDSALYLCASSLGTSGIYEQYFGPGTRLTVT.

The chain is built from TRBV5-8 and TRBJ2-5; TRBD1 aligns across 11 bases. The germline CDR1 and CDR2 sequences are SGHTS and YDEGEE. The CDR3 covers 14 residues. The trim removed 4 bases at V and 5 bases at J, leaving 4 bases unmatched. In DNA form, the CDR3 reads TGTGCCAGCAGCCTGGACAGGGGGCTTGAGACCCAGTACTTC. It translates to CASSLDRGLETQYF.

The chain combines TRBV5-1 with TRBJ2-1; maybe TRBD2 (5 bases). V gave up 2 bases and J gave up 6 bases, with 12 bases separating them. This CDR3 spans 14 amino acids. In germline, CDR1 is SGHRS, CDR2 YFSETQ. CDR3: CASSLGGFLNEQFF. CDR3 DNA: TGCGCCAGCAGCTTAGGCGGGTTCCTCAATGAGCAGTTCTTC.

The V and J genes are TRBV29-1 and TRBJ2-7; D unresolved. V lost 3 bases and J lost 2, with 11 bases in between. The CDR3 runs 13 residues. CDR1 SQVTM and CDR2 ANQGSEA come from the germline V gene. The CDR3 DNA follows: TGCAGCGTTGAGGGGAACAAGGCCTACGAGCAGTACTTC. Translating gives CSVEGNKAYEQYF.

V is TRBV5-6 and J is TRBJ2-2, with TRBD1 identical over 8 bases. V was pared by 2 bases and J by 1 base, with 4 bases of the junction left unmatched. Germline CDR1 is SGHDT and CDR2 is YYEEEE. The CDR3 is 16 amino acids. This CDR3 is CASSFFGTGNTGELFF. The CDR3 coding sequence is TGTGCCAGCAGCTTTTTTGGGACAGGGAACACCGGGGAGCTGTTTTTT. The full variable domain, rest sourced from reference TRBV5-6 and TRBJ2-2, is DAGVTQSPTHLIKTRGQQVTLRCSPKSGHDTVSWYQQALGQGPQFIFQYYEEEERQRGNFPDRFSGHQFPNYSSELNVNALLLGDSALYLCASSFFGTGNTGELFFGEGSRLTVL.

The rearrangement uses TRBV4-1 and TRBJ1-1; possibly TRBD1 for D (5 bases). Germline V lookup: CDR1 MGHRA, CDR2 YSYEKL. CDR3 length: 17 amino acids. The ends were cut back, 1 base at V and 3 bases at J, with 18 bases in the middle. The CDR3 region has the DNA TGCGCCAGCAGCCAAGTTCCGGGGCGGGGGTTGGACACTGAAGCTTTCTTT. This sequence encodes CASSQVPGRGLDTEAFF.

The chain has TRBV6-1 and TRBJ1-6; possibly TRBD1 for D (6 bases). Germline values: CDR1 MNHNS, CDR2 SASEGT. Trimming shortened V by 3 bases and J by 9 bases, and 15 bases separated the two germline ends. The CDR3 covers 15 residues. The CDR3 reads CASSDKTGSLSPLHF. The CDR3 nucleotides are TGTGCCAGCAGTGACAAGACAGGTTCGCTTTCACCCCTCCACTTT.

The gene calls are TRBV7-8 and TRBJ2-1; no reliable D call. The CDR3 runs to 17 residues. Germline V gene data show CDR1 as SGHVS and CDR2 as FQNEAQ. The V gene lost 1 base and the J gene lost 1 base, with 14 bases spanning the gap. DNA for the CDR3: TGTGCCAGCAGCTTAGTTTTGGCTGAACGATCCTACAATGAGCAGTTCTTC. It is translated as CASSLVLAERSYNEQFF.

This clone has just one count. This chain connects TRBV19 to TRBJ1-6; 7 nucleotides match TRBD1. V shed 5 bases, J shed 8 bases, and the junction held 9 bases outside the gene matches. The germline V gene encodes CDR1 LNHDA and CDR2 SQIVND (reference sequence). The CDR3 has 15 amino acids. CDR3 amino acids: CASSGNPGQYSPLHF. CDR3 nucleotides: TGTGCCAGTAGTGGAAACCCGGGACAGTATTCACCCCTCCACTTT.

The rearrangement links TRBV25-1 to TRBJ2-3; no clear D. The germline V gene encodes CDR1 MGHDK and CDR2 SYGVNS. The CDR3 length is 14 residues. V lost 0 bases to trimming and J lost 3 bases, with 7 bases between them. The CDR3: CASSEYRRTDTQYF. The CDR3 nucleotides are TGTGCCAGCAGTGAATATCGTCGGACAGATACGCAGTATTTT.

The rearrangement joins TRBV7-9 to TRBJ2-3, with TRBD2 identical over 9 bases. Trimming cost V 1 base and J 1 base; bases outside gene matches: 6. Per germline, CDR1 SEHNR and CDR2 FQNEAQ (reference sequence). There are 17 residues in the CDR3. CDR3 sequence reads: CASSLGSGSLRTDTQYF. The CDR3 bases are TGTGCCAGCAGCTTAGGTAGCGGGAGTCTACGCACAGATACGCAGTATTTT.

This chain uses TRBV6-5 with TRBJ1-4, with 9 nucleotides matching TRBD1. Trimming at V came to 4 bases and at J to 7 bases, leaving 7 bases not matched to a gene. This CDR3 region has 15 residues. Germline V gives CDR1 MNHEY, CDR2 SVGAGI. The CDR3 loop is CASSFVTGGSEKLFF. The CDR3 nucleotides are TGTGCCAGCAGTTTCGTCACAGGGGGCAGTGAAAAACTGTTTTTT.

The chain links TRBV6-1 to TRBJ2-1; 8 nucleotides agree with TRBD2. The CDR3 runs 16 residues. The ends lost 1 base at V and 5 bases at J; junction bases unmatched: 7. In germline, CDR1 is MNHNS, CDR2 SASEGT. The CDR3 reads CASSEVTGGWDNEQFF. CDR3 DNA sequence: TGTGCCAGCAGTGAAGTTACGGGAGGGTGGGACAATGAGCAGTTCTTC.